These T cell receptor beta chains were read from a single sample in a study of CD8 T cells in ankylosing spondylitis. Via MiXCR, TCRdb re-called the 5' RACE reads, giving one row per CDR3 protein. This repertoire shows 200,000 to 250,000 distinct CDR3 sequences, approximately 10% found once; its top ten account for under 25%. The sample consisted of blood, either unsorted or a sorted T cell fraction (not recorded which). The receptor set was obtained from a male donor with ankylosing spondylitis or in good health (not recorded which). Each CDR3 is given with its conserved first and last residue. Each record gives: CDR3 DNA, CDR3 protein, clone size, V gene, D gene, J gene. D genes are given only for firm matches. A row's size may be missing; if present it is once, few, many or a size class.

CDR3nt: TGCAGTGCTAGATCGGGGAGTGGGGCCAACGTCCTGACTTTC
CDR3aa: CSARSGSGANVLTF
abundance: many
v_gene: TRBV20-1
d_gene: NA
j_gene: TRBJ2-6

CDR3nt: TGTGCCAGCAGCTTTTGGCCCAATAATTCACCCCTCCACTTT
CDR3aa: CASSFWPNNSPLHF
abundance: many
v_gene: TRBV5-6
d_gene: NA
j_gene: TRBJ1-6

CDR3nt: TGTGCCAGCAGTTTATATCGGGACGGGGCCAACGTCCTGACTTTC
CDR3aa: CASSLYRDGANVLTF
abundance: few
v_gene: TRBV12-3/TRBV12-4
d_gene: NA
j_gene: TRBJ2-6

CDR3nt: TGTGCCAGCAGCTCCGACGGTGGAAGGCCTGAAGCTTTCTTT
CDR3aa: CASSSDGGRPEAFF
abundance: few
v_gene: TRBV7-8
d_gene: NA
j_gene: TRBJ1-1

CDR3nt: TGTGCCAGCAGCCCCGTGGGCTATGGCTACACCTTC
CDR3aa: CASSPVGYGYTF
abundance: few
v_gene: TRBV7-9
d_gene: NA
j_gene: TRBJ1-2

CDR3nt: TGTGCCAGCTCGGGACAGACTAGCACAGATACGCAGTATTTT
CDR3aa: CASSGQTSTDTQYF
abundance: NA
v_gene: TRBV7-8
d_gene: TRBD1
j_gene: TRBJ2-3

CDR3nt: TGTGCCAGCAGCTCGACACGTCCTGGAAAAGCTTTCTTT
CDR3aa: CASSSTRPGKAFF
abundance: many
v_gene: TRBV7-2
d_gene: NA
j_gene: TRBJ1-1

CDR3nt: TGTGCCAGCAGCAAAGGGAGGGGGGGGGCCCTACACAATGAGCAGTTCTTC
CDR3aa: CASSKGRGGALHNEQFF
abundance: few
v_gene: TRBV21-1
d_gene: NA
j_gene: TRBJ2-1

CDR3nt: TGCAGTGCTGGAGGGACAGGGGGAGCAACTAATGAAAAACTGTTTTTT
CDR3aa: CSAGGTGGATNEKLFF
abundance: many
v_gene: TRBV20-1
d_gene: TRBD1
j_gene: TRBJ1-4

CDR3nt: TGTGCCAGCACTAAGGTGGCGGAAAAACTGTTTTTT
CDR3aa: CASTKVAEKLFF
abundance: many
v_gene: TRBV12-3/TRBV12-4
d_gene: NA
j_gene: TRBJ1-4

CDR3nt: TGTGCCAGCAGTTTAAAAGGCTATGGCTACACCTTC
CDR3aa: CASSLKGYGYTF
abundance: many
v_gene: TRBV27
d_gene: NA
j_gene: TRBJ1-2

CDR3nt: TGTGCCAGCAACAAAAAAGGGGAGCTGTTTTTT
CDR3aa: CASNKKGELFF
abundance: many
v_gene: TRBV12-3/TRBV12-4
d_gene: NA
j_gene: TRBJ2-2

CDR3nt: TGCAGTGCCTGGGGGGACAGGGGAGTCGTTCAGCCCCAGCATTTT
CDR3aa: CSAWGDRGVVQPQHF
abundance: NA
v_gene: TRBV20-1
d_gene: TRBD1
j_gene: TRBJ1-5

CDR3nt: TGTGCCAGCAGGAGCCGGGACAGAATTAATTCACCCCTCCACTTT
CDR3aa: CASRSRDRINSPLHF
abundance: many
v_gene: TRBV7-9
d_gene: TRBD1
j_gene: TRBJ1-6

CDR3nt: TGCAGTGCTGGGGGAGGGGCGGGGGGGTCCCTCTCCACAGATACGCAGTATTTT
CDR3aa: CSAGGGAGGSLSTDTQYF
abundance: NA
v_gene: TRBV20-1
d_gene: TRBD2
j_gene: TRBJ2-3

CDR3nt: TGTGCCACCAGTGCGCAGGGAGATAATTCACCCCTCCACTTT
CDR3aa: CATSAQGDNSPLHF
abundance: NA
v_gene: TRBV24-1
d_gene: NA
j_gene: TRBJ1-6

CDR3nt: TGTGCCAGCAGCTCAGAATTCCAAGAGACCCAGTACTTC
CDR3aa: CASSSEFQETQYF
abundance: many
v_gene: TRBV7-9
d_gene: NA
j_gene: TRBJ2-5

CDR3nt: TGTGCCAGCAGCTTCTCGGGAGACTCACCCCTCCACTTT
CDR3aa: CASSFSGDSPLHF
abundance: many
v_gene: TRBV5-5
d_gene: NA
j_gene: TRBJ1-6